This TCR beta chain was captured by sequencing in a study of blood T cells in healthy people across ages (dated by TCRdb to 2013 to 2016). The study in broad terms: In model experiments, template switching captured about one uniquely barcoded TCR beta cDNA molecule for every two T cells. Age-related changes in TCR beta repertoire diversity were measured in the study by deep sequencing normalized with unique cDNA molecular identifiers. Four age groups were formed from the donors: young (average 16 years), middle-aged (approximately 40), aged (around 62) and long-lived (approximately 78). To avoid experimental bias, donors of different ages were randomly spread across the sequencing lanes. For two donors (one aged 18 to 29 and one aged 80 or older), the study analyzed two additional independent replicas of 1 million unique cDNA reads from the same blood draw. Paper-wide results and their limitations: Observed TCR beta diversity per million T cells fell roughly linearly with age, and a significant reduction was already apparent by age around 39. Estimates of total diversity based on one million sequenced T cells were considered lower bounds and underestimates. Conclusive comparison of naive and antigen-experienced compartments was prevented by the profiling of bulk unsorted PBMCs. Donor CMV infection status was unknown, potentially confounding age-related changes in expanded clonotypes. The long-lived group showed more naive CD4+ T cells, fewer expanded clones and increased TCR diversity than the aged group, suggesting age selection. A strong correlation was found between observed TCR beta diversity and the percentage of naive T cells measured by flow cytometry.

This clonotype was picked up one time. Which antigen it targets is not known. No clone much larger than this one lies a single base away; base qualities are absent. A single read counts as weak evidence. Library method: 5' RACE. The listed sequencing device is Illumina HiSeq 2500. A second PCR of about 7 to 12 cycles was run with a J-beta primer mix and a sample-barcoded 5' primer. A template-switch 5' adaptor carrying 12 random nucleotides introduced a unique molecular identifier onto each TCR beta cDNA molecule. Each sample yielded at least 3 million CDR3-containing paired-end reads. First-strand cDNA was synthesized from all RNA with the Mint cDNA synthesis kit, primed by a TRBC-specific oligonucleotide. Following uracil-DNA glycosylase treatment, all cDNA underwent a first 18-cycle PCR with the universal primers M1SS and BC2_uni_R. Concerning the study's data processing: For normalization, 1 million high-quality reads were randomly selected from each sample, with every read carrying a distinct molecular identifier. Reads sharing molecular identifiers were discarded rather than binned into consensus sequences. MiTCR, set to a Q25 quality threshold and the strictest error-elimination algorithm, was used for CDR3 identification, clonotype clustering and error correction. A nonparametric unseen species model using Euler transformation provided a lower-bound estimate of total TCR beta diversity. TCRdb itself trimmed the public reads at Q25 with fastp, ran MiXCR and retained productive beta chains. One record per CDR3 amino acid sequence lists the most common genes and DNA. In this record, the V and J calls reflect TCRdb's handling and not the investigators' own analysis. The sample table records around 690,000 distinct CDR3 sequences; around three fifths of these occur just once. Roughly 34% of the sample goes to the ten largest clones.

From its cysteine to its phenylalanine, the CDR3 spans 14 amino acids. Of the read, only the CDR3 DNA is kept; its 42 bases are in frame from base 1. The 35 to 40 donors, aged about 6 to 95 years, were systemically healthy Caucasian individuals from Russia. About 9.6 milliliters of peripheral blood were collected from each donor into EDTA-treated Vacutainer tubes. Ficoll-Paque density-gradient centrifugation was used to isolate PBMCs, with at least 7 million obtained per sample. Trizol reagent was used to extract total RNA from PBMCs, with at least 6 micrograms per sample. Naive CD45RAhigh/CD27high T cell percentages were measured by flow cytometry on a PBMC aliquot from every donor.

Sequencing input: blood. The sequence joins TRBV12-3 or TRBV12-4 to TRBJ2-7, with 8 bases in between that match TRBD2. The end of the DNA aligns better with TRBJ2-5, so the J call may be wrong. This receptor was identified in a man in his fifties or sixties in good health. Here is the DNA: TGTGCCAGCGCCTCCGGACTAGCTGTAGGGACCCAGTACTTC. Protein translation: CASASGLAVGTQYF.